This T cell receptor beta chain comes out of a study of blood T cell repertoires in COVID-19. Overall study context: Samples came from the United States, Italy and Spain, spanning acute and convalescent COVID-19. T cells, B-cell-depleted T cells, or PBMCs provided the cDNA or gDNA that served as material.

Using immunoSEQ multiplex PCR, the repertoire was profiled, and TCRdb retains in-frame clones only, with some absent. Of 210,000 or so clones in the sample, over 75% were seen once. CDR3 length: 13 amino acids. J gave up 4 bases and V 9 bases, and 6 bases lay outside the gene matches. The germline V gene encodes CDR1 LNHDA and CDR2 SQIVND (reference sequence). The V call is TRBV19, the J call TRBJ1-5; 7 bases line up with TRBD1. Sequencing used peripheral blood. The TCR sequence derives from a woman between 35 and 50 years old with acute or convalescent COVID-19. CDR3 in DNA: TGTGCCAGCCAGACAGGGCCTAATCAGCCCCAGCATTTT. Residues: CASQTGPNQPQHF. Full variable domain (rest looked up from reference TRBV19 and TRBJ1-5): DGGITQSPKYLFRKEGQNVTLSCEQNLNHDAMYWYRQDPGQGLRLIYYSQIVNDFQKGDIAEGYSVSREKKESFPLTVTSAQKNPTAFYLCASQTGPNQPQHFGDGTRLSIL.